This entry lists 12 T cell receptor beta chains sequenced from one sample in a study of OX40 agonist ivuxolimab in advanced cancers. The protocol was immunoSEQ multiplex PCR, while the TCRdb copy is restricted to in-frame clones and leaves out a portion. The sample yields 60,000 to 80,000 clones, about 81% seen once. Here the sequenced sample was CD4+ or CD8+ T cells sorted from blood, taken in a trial of the OX40 agonist ivuxolimab. The receptors were sampled from an adult with an advanced solid tumor such as melanoma, head and neck, liver or kidney cancer.

The chain carries TRBV9 and TRBJ1-2; D gene uncertain. Trimming left V 0 bases short and J 5 bases short, with 11 bases between. Germline CDR1 is SGDLS and CDR2 is YYNGEE. There are 14 residues in the CDR3. For the CDR3, the DNA is TGTGCCAGCAGCGTAGGTCCGGGAAGGTATGGCTACACCTTC. Protein sequence: CASSVGPGRYGYTF.

This chain connects TRBV28 to TRBJ2-3; 10 positions agree with TRBD2. The V gene end was trimmed by 6 bases and the J gene end by 2 bases; junction bases not matched to a gene: 5. CDR1 is MDHEN, CDR2 SYDVKM, per germline. This CDR3 has 15 residues. In nucleotides, the CDR3 is TGTGCCAGCAGCGCTAGCGGGGGTACCACAGATACGCAGTATTTT. Protein: CASSASGGTTDTQYF.

This clone was seen only a few times. The chain combines TRBV2 with TRBJ1-2; 8 bases fit TRBD1. Trimming took 6 bases from V and 6 from J; bases not matched to a gene: 6. This CDR3 region has 13 residues. Germline V lookup: CDR1 SNHLY, CDR2 FYNNEI. CDR3 sequence: CASRKGQGDGYTF. As DNA, the CDR3 is TGTGCCAGCAGGAAAGGACAGGGAGATGGCTACACCTTC.

The J gene is TRBJ2-1, the V gene TRBV19; the match to TRBD2 covers 8 bases. Germline CDR1 is LNHDA and CDR2 is SQIVND (reference sequence). Losses at the gene ends were 5 bases for V and 7 bases for J; bases not matched to a gene: 13. The length of the CDR3 is 16 residues. Here the CDR3 DNA reads TGTGCCAGTAGTGGGGATGGGACTAGAGGGCCTAATGAGCAGTTCTTC. It encodes CASSGDGTRGPNEQFF.

The gene calls are TRBV11-1 and TRBJ1-2; 8 bases line up with TRBD1. From germline, CDR1 is SGHAT and CDR2 FQDESV (reference sequence). Trimming took 5 bases from V and 0 from J; bases not matched to a gene: 5. The CDR3 totals 15 residues. Written as DNA, the CDR3 is TGTGCCAGCAGCCCCGACAGGGGAGCTAACTATGGCTACACCTTC. Its protein is CASSPDRGANYGYTF. The complete variable domain, with remaining parts taken from reference TRBV11-1 and TRBJ1-2, reads EAEVAQSPRYKITEKSQAVAFWCDPISGHATLYWYRQILGQGPELLVQFQDESVVDDSQLPKDRFSAERLKGVDSTLKIQPAELGDSAMYLCASSPDRGANYGYTFGSGTRLTVV.

This clone has just a few counts. J is TRBJ2-3 and V is TRBV7-9, with no clear D. This CDR3 spans 12 amino acids. The germline gives CDR1 SEHNR, CDR2 FQNEAQ (reference sequence). Trimming left V 0 bases short and J 7 bases short, with 5 bases between. The CDR3 DNA is TGTGCCAGCAGCTTAGCCGGGTATACGCAGTATTTT. It translates to CASSLAGYTQYF. Looking up the rest from reference TRBV7-9 and TRBJ2-3 gives the full variable domain: DTGVSQNPRHKITKRGQNVTFRCDPISEHNRLYWYRQTLGQGPEFLTYFQNEAQLEKSRLLSDRFSAERPKGSFSTLEIQRTEQGDSAMYLCASSLAGYTQYFGPGTRLTVL.

This rearrangement joins TRBV19 to TRBJ2-2; 8 nucleotides line up with TRBD2. V shed 9 bases, J shed 4 bases, and the junction held 13 bases outside the gene matches. Germline lookup yields CDR1 LNHDA and CDR2 SQIVND (reference sequence). This CDR3 is built from 16 residues. The CDR3 DNA is TGTGCCAGCGGGGACCCGGGACTAGGTCCCACCGGGGAGCTGTTTTTT. It translates to CASGDPGLGPTGELFF.

V is TRBV5-1 and J is TRBJ1-1; D gene ambiguous. The V end lost 4 bases, the J end lost 6 bases, and 16 bases lay between the germline ends. Germline V gene lookup returns CDR1 SGHRS and CDR2 YFSETQ. The CDR3 extends over 14 amino acids. The CDR3 sequence: CASSLPGMGAEAFF. The CDR3 bases are TGCGCCAGCAGCCTCCCGGGGATGGGCGCTGAAGCTTTCTTT.

This chain links TRBV15 with TRBJ2-7; D is unresolved. V lost 0 bases to trimming and J lost 3 bases, with 9 bases between them. Germline CDR1 and CDR2: LNHNV and YYDKDF (reference sequence). This CDR3 spans 14 amino acids. This CDR3 reads CATSRDNGYYEQYF. The CDR3 DNA sequence: TGTGCCACCAGCAGAGATAACGGCTACTACGAGCAGTACTTC.

The rearrangement links TRBV25-1 to TRBJ2-7, with 7 bases that match TRBD2. With V trimmed by 4 bases and J by 0 bases, 3 bases remained unmatched. Germline V gene sequence: CDR1 MGHDK, CDR2 SYGVNS. CDR3 length: 14 residues. The CDR3 bases are TGTGCCAGCAGTGTAGCGGGCGCCTCCTACGAGCAGTACTTC. It specifies CASSVAGASYEQYF.

The rearrangement links TRBV5-6 to TRBJ2-2, with D perhaps given as TRBD1 or TRBD2 (5 bases each). CDR3 length equals 13 residues. Germline loops: CDR1 SGHDT, CDR2 YYEEEE. V shed 1 base and J shed 6 bases, with 7 bases lying between them. This CDR3 is CASSLRGAGELFF. The CDR3 nucleotides are TGTGCCAGCAGCTTGAGGGGAGCCGGGGAGCTGTTTTTT.

This clone was seen just once. This chain connects TRBV29-1 to TRBJ1-1; D not certain. Germline assignment: CDR1 SQVTM and CDR2 ANQGSEA. The CDR3 loop spans 13 amino acids. The germline V and J ends were trimmed by 4 bases and 0 bases, with 9 bases remaining between them. The CDR3 DNA sequence: TGCAGCGTTGCTCCCAGAGTGAACACTGAAGCTTTCTTT. It specifies CSVAPRVNTEAFF.